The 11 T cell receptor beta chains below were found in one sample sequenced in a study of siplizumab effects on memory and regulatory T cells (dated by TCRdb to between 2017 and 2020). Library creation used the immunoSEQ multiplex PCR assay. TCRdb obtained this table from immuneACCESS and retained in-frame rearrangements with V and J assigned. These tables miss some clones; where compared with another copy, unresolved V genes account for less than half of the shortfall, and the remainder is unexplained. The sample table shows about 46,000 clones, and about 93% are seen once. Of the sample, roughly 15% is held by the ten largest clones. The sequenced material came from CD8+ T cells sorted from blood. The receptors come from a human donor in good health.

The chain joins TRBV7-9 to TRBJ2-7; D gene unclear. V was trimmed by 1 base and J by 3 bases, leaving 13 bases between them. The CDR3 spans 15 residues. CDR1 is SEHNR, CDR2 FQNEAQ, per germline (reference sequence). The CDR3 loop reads CASSLGPAGSYEQYF. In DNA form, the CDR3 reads TGTGCCAGCAGCTTAGGCCCCGCCGGAAGCTACGAGCAGTACTTC.

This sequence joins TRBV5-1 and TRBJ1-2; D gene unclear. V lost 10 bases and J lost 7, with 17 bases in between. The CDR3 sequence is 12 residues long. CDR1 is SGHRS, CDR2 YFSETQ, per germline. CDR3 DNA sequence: TGCGCCCTGAAAGGATTTGATGGTGGCTACACCTTC. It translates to CALKGFDGGYTF.

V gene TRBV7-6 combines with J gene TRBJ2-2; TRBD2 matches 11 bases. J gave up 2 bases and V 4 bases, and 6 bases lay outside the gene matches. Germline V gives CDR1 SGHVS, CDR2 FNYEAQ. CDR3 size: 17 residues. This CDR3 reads CASSYPLAGGNTGELFF. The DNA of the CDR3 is TGTGCCAGCAGCTATCCGCTAGCGGGAGGCAACACCGGGGAGCTGTTTTTT. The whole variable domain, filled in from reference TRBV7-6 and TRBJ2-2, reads GAGVSQSPRYKVTKRGQDVALRCDPISGHVSLYWYRQALGQGPEFLTYFNYEAQQDKSGLPNDRFSAERPEGSISTLTIQRTEQRDSAMYRCASSYPLAGGNTGELFFGEGSRLTVL.

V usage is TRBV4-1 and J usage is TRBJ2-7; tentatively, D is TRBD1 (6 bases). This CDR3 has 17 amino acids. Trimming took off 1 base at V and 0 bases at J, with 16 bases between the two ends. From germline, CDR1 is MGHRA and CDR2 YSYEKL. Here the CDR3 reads CASSQVGRGTFSYEQYF. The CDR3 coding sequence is TGCGCCAGCAGCCAAGTCGGTAGGGGGACATTCTCCTACGAGCAGTACTTC.

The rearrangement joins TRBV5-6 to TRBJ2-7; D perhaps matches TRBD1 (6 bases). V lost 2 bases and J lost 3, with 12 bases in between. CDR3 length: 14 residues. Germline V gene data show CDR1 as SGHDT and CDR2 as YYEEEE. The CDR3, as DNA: TGTGCCAGCAGCTTTAGGGGCAGGGGCTACGAGCAGTACTTC. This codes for CASSFRGRGYEQYF.

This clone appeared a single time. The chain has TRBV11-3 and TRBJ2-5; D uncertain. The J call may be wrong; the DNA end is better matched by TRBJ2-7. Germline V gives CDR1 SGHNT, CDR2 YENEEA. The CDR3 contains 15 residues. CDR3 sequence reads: CASSLGRVPSYEQYF. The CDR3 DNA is TGTGCCAGCAGCTTAGGTAGGGTTCCTTCCTACGAGCAGTACTTC.

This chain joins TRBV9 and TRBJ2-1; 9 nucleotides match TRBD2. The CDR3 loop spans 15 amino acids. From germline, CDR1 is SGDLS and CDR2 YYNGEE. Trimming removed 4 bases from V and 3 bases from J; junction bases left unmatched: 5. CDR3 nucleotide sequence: TGTGCCAGCAGCTCCACTAGCGGGTTCTACAATGAGCAGTTCTTC. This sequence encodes CASSSTSGFYNEQFF.

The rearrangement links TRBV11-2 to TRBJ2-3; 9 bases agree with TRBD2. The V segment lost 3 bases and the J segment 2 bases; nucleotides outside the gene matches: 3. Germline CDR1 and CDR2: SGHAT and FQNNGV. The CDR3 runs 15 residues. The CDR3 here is CASSFRGRDTDTQYF. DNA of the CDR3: TGTGCCAGCAGCTTTCGCGGGAGGGACACAGATACGCAGTATTTT.

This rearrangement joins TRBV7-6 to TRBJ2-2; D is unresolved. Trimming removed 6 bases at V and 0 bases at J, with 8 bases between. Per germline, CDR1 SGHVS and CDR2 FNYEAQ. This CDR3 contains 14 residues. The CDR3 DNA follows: TGTGCCAGCAGTCGGCCAGCGAACACCGGGGAGCTGTTTTTT. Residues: CASSRPANTGELFF.

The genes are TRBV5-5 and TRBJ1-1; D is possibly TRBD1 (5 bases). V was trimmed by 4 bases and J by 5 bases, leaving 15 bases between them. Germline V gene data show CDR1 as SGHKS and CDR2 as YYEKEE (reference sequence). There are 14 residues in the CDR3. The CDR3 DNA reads TGTGCCAGCAGCCCAGGGTTAGTAGGGACTGAAGCTTTCTTT. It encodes CASSPGLVGTEAFF. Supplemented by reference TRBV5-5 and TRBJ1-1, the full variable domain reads DAGVTQSPTHLIKTRGQQVTLRCSPISGHKSVSWYQQVLGQGPQFIFQYYEKEERGRGNFPDRFSARQFPNYSSELNVNALLLGDSALYLCASSPGLVGTEAFFGQGTRLTVV.

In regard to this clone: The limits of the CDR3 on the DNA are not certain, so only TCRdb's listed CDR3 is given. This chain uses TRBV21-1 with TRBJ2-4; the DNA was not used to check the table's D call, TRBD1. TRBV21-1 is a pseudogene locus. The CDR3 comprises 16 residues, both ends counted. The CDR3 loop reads CASDVGQGIAKNIQYF.